This paragraph covers one T cell receptor (beta chain) sequence. Mismatch with germline at one junction end may stem from a read error. The CDR3 sequence is 15 residues long. Germline CDR1 is SGHAT and CDR2 is FQNNGV. Data came from immunoSEQ multiplex PCR; TCRdb stores just in-frame clones and leaves some out. There are more than 400,000 clones in the sample; around 91% occur only once, and about 4.5% lies in the top ten. This record comes from a study of Ad26.COV2.S vaccination and SARS-CoV-2 variants. Treatment indicated: 15 to 20 received Ad26.COV2.S at low or high dose, single or two shots; about 5 received placebo; per-sample allocation not given. At day 63 after the first vaccine or placebo injection, samples were drawn.

The receptor comes from a person aged 18 to 65 who received the Ad26.COV2.S COVID-19 vaccine or a placebo. The J gene is TRBJ2-1, the V gene TRBV11-2; D is undetermined. This material consisted of peripheral blood, taken in a trial of Ad26.COV2.S vaccine versus placebo. The CDR3 DNA reads TGTGCCAGCAGCTTAGATATTGACTCCCACAATGAGCAGTTCTTC. It specifies CASSLDIDSHNEQFF. The variable domain in full, completed from reference TRBV11-2 and TRBJ2-1, reads EAGVAQSPRYKIIEKRQSVAFWCNPISGHATLYWYQQILGQGPKLLIQFQNNGVVDDSQLPKDRFSAERLKGVDSTLKIQPAKLEDSAVYLCASSLDIDSHNEQFFGPGTRLTVL.